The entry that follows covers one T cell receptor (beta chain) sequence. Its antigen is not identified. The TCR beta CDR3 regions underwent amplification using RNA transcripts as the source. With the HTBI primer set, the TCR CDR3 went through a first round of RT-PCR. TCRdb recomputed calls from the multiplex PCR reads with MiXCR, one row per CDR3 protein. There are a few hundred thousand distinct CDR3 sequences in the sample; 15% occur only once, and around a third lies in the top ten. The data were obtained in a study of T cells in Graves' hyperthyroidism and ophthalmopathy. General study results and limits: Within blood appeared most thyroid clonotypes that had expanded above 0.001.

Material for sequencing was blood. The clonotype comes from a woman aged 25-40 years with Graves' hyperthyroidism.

CDR3 nucleotides: TGTGCCAGTAGCCAGGGTTGGGGGGGCCAGCCCCAGCATTTT. Its protein is CASSQGWGGQPQHF. V usage is TRBV19 and J usage is TRBJ1-5; tentatively, D is TRBD1 (6 bases). This CDR3 is built from 14 residues. Germline loops: CDR1 LNHDA, CDR2 SQIVND (reference sequence). V shed 6 bases and J shed 7 bases, with 16 bases lying between them.